The next 24 T cell receptor beta chains were all read from a single sample in a study of blood T cell repertoires in COVID-19 (dated by TCRdb to about 2020). Receptors were amplified or captured by the immunoSEQ multiplex PCR assay. This immuneACCESS table, as held by TCRdb, lists in-frame sequences with V and J called but not all clones. Of the missing ones, under half trace to an unresolved V gene in checked studies; the others have no known cause. Present in this sample are approximately 340,000 clones, roughly 90% of which were seen just once. The biggest ten clones account for roughly 9.9% of the sample. Specimen: peripheral blood. These receptors were taken from a man aged 25-45 years with COVID-19, enrolled during active disease.

The rearrangement joins TRBV3-1 (or the pseudogene TRBV3-2) to TRBJ2-3, with 10 bases matching TRBD2. Germline V gene data show CDR1 as LGHDT and CDR2 as YNNKEL (reference sequence). The CDR3 consists of 16 residues. Unmatched junction bases numbered 2, after V lost 0 bases and J lost 2 bases. DNA for the CDR3: TGTGCCAGCAGCCAAGAACTAGCGGGATCCACAGATACGCAGTATTTT. Translation: CASSQELAGSTDTQYF.

The J gene is TRBJ2-1, the V gene TRBV7-2; the match to TRBD2 covers 12 bases. The trim removed 3 bases at V and 2 bases at J, leaving 2 bases unmatched. Germline V gives CDR1 SGHTA, CDR2 FQGNSA. CDR3 length: 16 amino acids. The CDR3 spells CASSFRTSGTYNEQFF. In DNA form, the CDR3 reads TGTGCCAGCAGCTTCCGGACTAGCGGGACCTACAATGAGCAGTTCTTC.

This clone was recorded at least ten times. Within the sample, other DNA sequences also encode this same CDR3. J is TRBJ1-6 and V is TRBV6-5, with TRBD1 matching 10 bases. This CDR3 has 16 amino acids. Germline V gives CDR1 MNHEY, CDR2 SVGAGI. V trimming: 2 bases; J trimming: 10 bases; junction bases outside the gene matches: 8. This chain's CDR3 is CASSYLTGGENSPLHF. For the CDR3, the DNA is TGTGCCAGCAGTTACCTGACAGGGGGCGAAAACTCACCCCTCCACTTT.

This chain connects TRBV10-3 to TRBJ1-2, with 8 nucleotides matching TRBD1. Germline loops: CDR1 ENHRY, CDR2 SYGVKD. V lost 5 bases to trimming and J lost 5 bases; unmatched junction nucleotides: 4. CDR3 length equals 13 residues. CDR3 sequence (DNA): TGTGCCATCAGTCAGGACAGGGATTATGGCTACACCTTC. Its protein product is CAISQDRDYGYTF.

The chain joins TRBV5-4 to TRBJ2-7; the D gene is possibly TRBD1 (5 bases). The V and J ends lost 2 bases and 2 bases respectively, with 17 bases between them. This CDR3 spans 16 amino acids. Germline assignment: CDR1 SGHNT and CDR2 YYREEE (reference sequence). CDR3 DNA: TGTGCCAGCAGCTTTCGCCTAGGGGCTCGACCCTACGAGCAGTACTTC. Translated, it gives CASSFRLGARPYEQYF.

The chain employs TRBV6-2 or TRBV6-3 and TRBJ2-1; 11 bases fit TRBD2. CDR1 MNHEY and CDR2 SVGEGT come from the germline V gene. V shed 6 bases and J 4 bases; nucleotides not matched to a gene: 5. The CDR3 runs to 15 residues. CDR3 coding DNA: TGTGCCAGCAGCTCCGGGACTAGCGGATACAATGAGCAGTTCTTC. Its translation: CASSSGTSGYNEQFF.

The J gene is TRBJ1-4, the V gene TRBV27; the D gene is possibly TRBD1 (6 bases). The CDR3 contains 15 residues. In germline, CDR1 is MNHEY, CDR2 SMNVEV (reference sequence). Trimming removed 5 bases from V and 7 bases from J, with 17 bases in between. DNA of the CDR3: TGTGCCAGCAGTCTCCAGGGGCACACTCTTGAAAAACTGTTTTTT. Translation: CASSLQGHTLEKLFF.

V and J are TRBV18 and TRBJ1-2; 8 bases agree with TRBD1. Germline values: CDR1 KGHSH, CDR2 LQKENI. J lost 5 bases, V lost 2 bases, and 4 bases had no gene match. This CDR3 spans 14 amino acids. CDR3 sequence (DNA): TGTGCCAGCTCACCAGGACAGGGTGGGTATGGCTACACCTTC. This translates into CASSPGQGGYGYTF.

V usage is TRBV3-1 (or the pseudogene TRBV3-2) and J usage is TRBJ2-7, with D possibly matching TRBD2 (6 bases). Per the germline V gene, CDR1 is LGHDT and CDR2 is YNNKEL (reference sequence). The V end was cut by 3 bases, the J end by 5 bases, with 14 bases between. CDR3 length equals 14 residues. CDR3 coding DNA: TGTGCCAGCAGCCAGGACTATGGAGAAGACGAGCAGTACTTC. Protein: CASSQDYGEDEQYF.

This clone was detected once. The chain is built from TRBV11-3 and TRBJ2-1; TRBD1 aligns across 8 bases. CDR1 is SGHNT and CDR2 is YENEEA in the germline V gene. J lost 1 base, V lost 5 bases, and 7 bases had no gene match. This CDR3 comprises 16 residues. The DNA of the CDR3 is TGTGCCAGCAGCGGTACGGACAGGGCTTCCTACAATGAGCAGTTCTTC. Amino acid sequence: CASSGTDRASYNEQFF. Variable domain in full (rest from reference TRBV11-3 and TRBJ2-1): EAGVVQSPRYKIIEKKQPVAFWCNPISGHNTLYWYLQNLGQGPELLIRYENEEAVDDSQLPKDRFSAERLKGVDSTLKIQPAELGDSAVYLCASSGTDRASYNEQFFGPGTRLTVL.

This clone has only one observation. V usage is TRBV12-3 or TRBV12-4 and J usage is TRBJ1-1; D ambiguous. V lost 5 bases and J 1 base, leaving 8 bases between the germline ends. The CDR3 runs 13 residues. CDR3 in amino acids: CASSITENTEAFF. The DNA for the CDR3 is TGTGCCAGCAGTATAACAGAGAACACTGAAGCTTTCTTT.

The chain links TRBV9 to TRBJ1-4; D gene ambiguous. Trimming removed 0 bases at V and 10 bases at J, with 7 bases between. CDR3 size: 12 residues. Germline V gene data show CDR1 as SGDLS and CDR2 as YYNGEE. This CDR3 reads CASSVGSGKLFF. The CDR3 nucleotides are TGTGCCAGCAGCGTAGGGTCCGGAAAACTGTTTTTT.

The chain combines TRBV12-3 or TRBV12-4 with TRBJ1-1; D might be TRBD1 (6 bases). Trimming shortened V by 2 bases and J by 8 bases, and 12 bases separated the two germline ends. This CDR3 is built from 13 residues. CDR3 DNA sequence: TGTGCCAGCAGTTTACGAGTGGGACAAGAAGCTTTCTTT. Protein product: CASSLRVGQEAFF.

The J gene is TRBJ2-3, the V gene TRBV5-1; 13 nucleotides agree with TRBD2. V lost 4 bases and J lost 2; bases outside the gene matches: 4. CDR3 length: 16 amino acids. Germline values: CDR1 SGHRS, CDR2 YFSETQ. The CDR3 sequence is CASSRGLAGVTDTQYF. CDR3 in DNA: TGCGCCAGCAGCCGAGGACTAGCGGGAGTCACAGATACGCAGTATTTT.

The chain joins TRBV25-1 to TRBJ2-1; 8 nucleotides agree with TRBD1. V lost 5 bases and J lost 3; bases outside the gene matches: 6. The CDR3 has 15 amino acids. Germline CDR1 is MGHDK and CDR2 is SYGVNS. The CDR3 DNA reads as TGTGCCAGCAGTCCTCGACAGGGGATCTACAATGAGCAGTTCTTC. Encoded protein: CASSPRQGIYNEQFF.

The chain employs TRBV28 and TRBJ1-4, with 10 bases identical to TRBD1. With V trimmed by 6 bases and J by 6 bases, 10 bases remained unmatched. From germline, CDR1 is MDHEN and CDR2 SYDVKM. This CDR3 has 16 residues. CDR3 bases: TGTGCCAGCAGCCCCCAGATTGGGACAGGGGATGAAAAACTGTTTTTT. This gives the protein CASSPQIGTGDEKLFF.

Comments on this clone: Other DNA sequences from this sample encode an identical CDR3 as well. The chain has TRBV19 and TRBJ2-7; 9 bases fit TRBD1. J was trimmed by 2 bases and V by 8 bases; bases with no gene match: 4. CDR3 length: 13 amino acids. The germline V gene has CDR1 LNHDA and CDR2 SQIVND (reference sequence). The CDR3 DNA reads as TGTGCCAGTTCTGGACAGGGGACCTACGAGCAGTACTTC. This gives the protein CASSGQGTYEQYF.

The chain employs TRBV5-1 and TRBJ2-2; TRBD2 is a possible D gene (6 bases). Looked up from germline, CDR1 is SGHRS and CDR2 is YFSETQ. This CDR3 has 20 amino acids. V lost 0 bases to trimming and J lost 0 bases, with 21 bases between them. DNA of the CDR3: TGCGCCAGCAGCTTGGAAATTTCGGGAGCGAGTATTTCGAACACCGGGGAGCTGTTTTTT. This gives the protein CASSLEISGASISNTGELFF.

This chain uses TRBV19 with TRBJ1-4; D call uncertain. V lost 1 base to trimming and J lost 5 bases, with 11 bases between them. The CDR3 has 15 amino acids. The germline V gene has CDR1 LNHDA and CDR2 SQIVND (reference sequence). CDR3 amino acids: CASSIGYGENEKLFF. For the CDR3, the DNA is TGTGCCAGTAGTATAGGTTACGGGGAGAATGAAAAACTGTTTTTT. The full variable domain, rest sourced from reference TRBV19 and TRBJ1-4, is DGGITQSPKYLFRKEGQNVTLSCEQNLNHDAMYWYRQDPGQGLRLIYYSQIVNDFQKGDIAEGYSVSREKKESFPLTVTSAQKNPTAFYLCASSIGYGENEKLFFGSGTQLSVL.

This chain's CDR3 is CASSKGLPCNEQFF. The CDR3 nucleotides are TGTGCCAGCAGCAAAGGGCTCCCCTGCAATGAGCAGTTCTTC. The chain is built from TRBV21-1 and TRBJ2-1; the D call in the table, TRBD1, was not verified against the DNA. TRBV21-1 is assigned pseudogene status. The CDR3 spans 14 residues.

This chain links TRBV28 with TRBJ1-6; tentative D call: TRBD1 (5 bases). Trimming pared 5 bases from V and 6 bases from J, leaving 20 bases between. CDR1 is MDHEN, CDR2 SYDVKM, per germline. The CDR3 runs 17 residues. The CDR3 DNA reads TGTGCCAGCAGTGATTCCTCCTTTACAGGAATTAATTCACCCCTCCACTTT. Translating gives CASSDSSFTGINSPLHF.

The V and J genes are TRBV7-2 and TRBJ1-1; maybe TRBD1 (5 bases). CDR3 length: 15 amino acids. CDR1 and CDR2 (germline): SGHTA, FQGNSA. V shed 4 bases and J shed 0 bases, with 12 bases lying between them. CDR3 loop: CASSSAGRVNTEAFF. The CDR3 bases are TGTGCCAGCAGCTCGGCAGGGAGGGTGAACACTGAAGCTTTCTTT. The entire variable domain, with the rest obtained from reference TRBV7-2 and TRBJ1-1, is as follows: GAGVSQSPSNKVTEKGKDVELRCDPISGHTALYWYRQSLGQGLEFLIYFQGNSAPDKSGLPSDRFSAERTGGSVSTLTIQRTQQEDSAVYLCASSSAGRVNTEAFFGQGTRLTVV.

The V and J genes are TRBV6-6 and TRBJ2-5, with 7 bases aligning to TRBD2. CDR3 length: 14 amino acids. Germline lookup yields CDR1 MNHNY and CDR2 SVGAGI (reference sequence). V gave up 7 bases and J gave up 0 bases; unmatched junction bases: 5. CDR3 coding DNA: TGTGCCAGCACCTTGAGCGGGGACCAAGAGACCCAGTACTTC. This translates into CASTLSGDQETQYF.

The V gene is TRBV11-2, the J gene TRBJ1-2, with 10 positions matching TRBD1. CDR3 size: 14 residues. From germline, CDR1 is SGHAT and CDR2 FQNNGV. V was pared by 6 bases and J by 2 bases, with 3 bases of the junction left unmatched. CDR3 in amino acids: CASRGQGGNYGYTF. In nucleotides, the CDR3 is TGTGCCAGCAGAGGACAGGGGGGGAACTATGGCTACACCTTC. The variable domain in full, with the rest retrieved from reference TRBV11-2 and TRBJ1-2, is EAGVAQSPRYKIIEKRQSVAFWCNPISGHATLYWYQQILGQGPKLLIQFQNNGVVDDSQLPKDRFSAERLKGVDSTLKIQPAKLEDSAVYLCASRGQGGNYGYTFGSGTRLTVV.